One sample yielded the 10 T cell receptor beta chains listed below, sequenced in a study of beta chain features in type 1 diabetes. cDNA synthesis used the whole RNA isolate, giving expressed TCRB sequences. Assay: immunoSEQ multiplex PCR; the TCRdb copy retains only in-frame clones and omits some. Of about 450,000 clones in the sample, 11% were seen once. Input material: naive CD4+ T cells from blood. Source of these receptors: a woman under 30 in good health.

This clone appeared a few times. CDR3 DNA sequence: TGTGCCAGCAGCTTAGGCGGGTCTCACGAGCAGTACTTC. Its translation: CASSLGGSHEQYF. This chain uses TRBV13 with TRBJ2-7, with D hard to call. The CDR3 has 13 amino acids. Per germline, CDR1 PRHDT and CDR2 FYEKMQ (reference sequence). Deletions cut 0 bases from V and 5 bases from J, with 8 bases between.

This clone was seen more than once but under ten times. This chain uses TRBV18 with TRBJ1-3; tentative D call: TRBD1 (5 bases). The CDR3 covers 15 residues. Trimming cost V 3 bases and J 5 bases, with 14 bases left between them. The germline CDR1 and CDR2 sequences are KGHSH and LQKENI. This CDR3 reads CASSPSPGGRNTIYF. The CDR3 bases are TGTGCCAGCTCACCGAGCCCCGGGGGACGAAACACCATATATTTT. Combining the CDR3 with reference TRBV18 and TRBJ1-3 gives the whole variable domain NAGVMQNPRHLVRRRGQEARLRCSPMKGHSHVYWYRQLPEEGLKFMVYLQKENIIDESGMPKERFSAEFPKEGPSILRIQQVVRGDSAAYFCASSPSPGGRNTIYFGEGSWLTVV.

This clone was counted between two and nine times. This chain connects TRBV2 to TRBJ2-1, with TRBD2 identical over 11 bases. The ends lost 6 bases at V and 7 bases at J; junction bases unmatched: 8. The CDR3 has 15 amino acids. From germline, CDR1 is SNHLY and CDR2 FYNNEI. CDR3 coding DNA: TGTGCCAGCAGGTTTACTAGCGGGAGTCTTAATGAGCAGTTCTTC. This codes for CASRFTSGSLNEQFF.

This clone was detected only a few times. The chain uses TRBV25-1 and TRBJ1-1; tentative D call: TRBD1 (6 bases). The CDR3 covers 14 residues. Trimming cost V 4 bases and J 6 bases, with 15 bases left between them. The germline gives CDR1 MGHDK, CDR2 SYGVNS. This chain's CDR3 is CASSGRGRVAEAFF. The CDR3 DNA reads as TGTGCCAGCAGTGGCCGGGGGCGCGTCGCTGAAGCTTTCTTT.

The rearrangement links TRBV7-2 to TRBJ1-2, with D tentatively TRBD1 (5 bases). Germline assignment: CDR1 SGHTA and CDR2 FQGNSA. The germline V and J ends were trimmed by 5 bases and 4 bases, with 11 bases remaining between them. This CDR3 is 13 amino acids long. CDR3 nucleotides: TGTGCCAGCAGCCTACAGGAGGTCTATGGCTACACCTTC. This encodes CASSLQEVYGYTF. The full variable domain, rest sourced from reference TRBV7-2 and TRBJ1-2, is GAGVSQSPSNKVTEKGKDVELRCDPISGHTALYWYRQSLGQGLEFLIYFQGNSAPDKSGLPSDRFSAERTGGSVSTLTIQRTQQEDSAVYLCASSLQEVYGYTFGSGTRLTVV.

In its sample, this clone was seen a few times. Other nucleotide sequences in the sample specify the same CDR3. This chain links TRBV7-3 with TRBJ2-6; D uncertain. This CDR3 is 15 amino acids long. The germline V gene has CDR1 SGHTA and CDR2 FQGTGA. V was cut by 0 bases and J by 0 bases, with 3 bases left in between. The CDR3 DNA reads TGTGCCAGCAGCTTAACAGGCTCTGGGGCCAACGTCCTGACTTTC. It translates to CASSLTGSGANVLTF.

This clone turned up a few times. The J gene is TRBJ2-7, the V gene TRBV7-2; D is ambiguous. V was clipped by 5 bases and J by 7 bases, with 21 bases between them. CDR1 and CDR2 from the germline V gene are SGHTA and FQGNSA. The CDR3 is 15 residues long. CDR3 loop: CASSTRLVASREQYF. CDR3 in DNA: TGTGCCAGCAGCACCCGCCTGGTAGCCTCGCGGGAGCAGTACTTC.

This clone was picked up a small number of times. J is TRBJ2-3 and V is TRBV14; 11 bases map to TRBD2. The V gene's germline CDR1 is SGHDN and CDR2 FVKESK. CDR3 length: 12 residues. With 10 bases clipped from V and 8 bases from J, the junction kept 5 bases outside the gene matches. The CDR3 reads CAIVTSGGTQYF. CDR3 nucleotides: TGTGCCATCGTCACTAGCGGGGGTACGCAGTATTTT.

V is TRBV29-1 and J is TRBJ1-4; TRBD1 matches at 7 bases. The V gene end was trimmed by 4 bases and the J gene end by 7 bases; junction bases not matched to a gene: 9. Germline V gene sequence: CDR1 SQVTM, CDR2 ANQGSEA. The CDR3 is 14 residues long. Written as DNA, the CDR3 is TGCAGCGTTGCCGAGGGGGCCCGAGGTGAAAAACTGTTTTTT. Residues: CSVAEGARGEKLFF. Complete variable domain (other parts from reference TRBV29-1 and TRBJ1-4): SAVISQKPSRDICQRGTSLTIQCQVDSQVTMMFWYRQQPGQSLTLIATANQGSEATYESGFVIDKFPISRPNLTFSTLTVSNMSPEDSSIYLCSVAEGARGEKLFFGSGTQLSVL.

This clone has just a few counts. The chain links TRBV19 to TRBJ2-1; D possibly corresponds to TRBD2 (5 bases). Trimming pared 5 bases from V and 4 bases from J, leaving 12 bases between. The CDR3 loop spans 14 amino acids. Germline V CDR1 and CDR2: LNHDA, SQIVND (reference sequence). The CDR3 protein is CASSLSSVYNEQFF. The CDR3 coding sequence is TGTGCCAGTAGTCTAAGTAGCGTATACAATGAGCAGTTCTTC.